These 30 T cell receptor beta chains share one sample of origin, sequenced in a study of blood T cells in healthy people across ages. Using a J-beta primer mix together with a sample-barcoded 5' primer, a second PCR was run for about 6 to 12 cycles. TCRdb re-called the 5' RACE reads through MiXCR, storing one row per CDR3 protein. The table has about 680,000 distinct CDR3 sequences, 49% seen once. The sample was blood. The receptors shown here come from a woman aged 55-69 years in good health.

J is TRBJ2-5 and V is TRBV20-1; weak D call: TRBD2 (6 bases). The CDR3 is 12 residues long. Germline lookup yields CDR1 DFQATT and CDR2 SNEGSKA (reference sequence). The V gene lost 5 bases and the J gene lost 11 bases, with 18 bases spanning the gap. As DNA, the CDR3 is TGCAGTGCTTTACTAGCCCTCCGGCAGCAGTACTTC. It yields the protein CSALLALRQQYF.

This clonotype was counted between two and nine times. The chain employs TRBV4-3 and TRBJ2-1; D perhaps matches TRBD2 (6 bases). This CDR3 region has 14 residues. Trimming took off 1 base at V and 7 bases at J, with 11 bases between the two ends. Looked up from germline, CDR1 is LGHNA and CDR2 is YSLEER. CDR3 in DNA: TGCGCCAGCAGCCAAGTCCCCAGCGGGAATGAGCAGTTCTTC. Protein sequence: CASSQVPSGNEQFF.

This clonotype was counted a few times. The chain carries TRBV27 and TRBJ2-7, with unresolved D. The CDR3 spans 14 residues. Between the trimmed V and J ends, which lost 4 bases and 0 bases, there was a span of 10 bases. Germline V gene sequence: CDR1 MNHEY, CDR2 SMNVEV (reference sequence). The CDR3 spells CASSSLISSYEQYF. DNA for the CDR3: TGTGCCAGCAGTTCCCTGATCAGCTCCTACGAGCAGTACTTC.

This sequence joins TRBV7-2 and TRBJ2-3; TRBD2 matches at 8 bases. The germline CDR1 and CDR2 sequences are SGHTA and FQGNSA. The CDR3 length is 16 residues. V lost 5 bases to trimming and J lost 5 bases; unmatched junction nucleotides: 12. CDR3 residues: CASSPRAAGGLDTQYF. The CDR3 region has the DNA TGTGCCAGCAGCCCGCGCGCGGCGGGAGGATTAGATACGCAGTATTTT.

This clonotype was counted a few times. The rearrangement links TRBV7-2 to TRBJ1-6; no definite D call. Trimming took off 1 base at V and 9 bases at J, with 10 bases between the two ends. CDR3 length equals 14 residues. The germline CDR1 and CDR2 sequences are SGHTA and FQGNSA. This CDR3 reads CASSLGTSGSPLHF. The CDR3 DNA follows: TGTGCCAGCAGCTTAGGGACTTCGGGTTCACCCCTCCACTTT.

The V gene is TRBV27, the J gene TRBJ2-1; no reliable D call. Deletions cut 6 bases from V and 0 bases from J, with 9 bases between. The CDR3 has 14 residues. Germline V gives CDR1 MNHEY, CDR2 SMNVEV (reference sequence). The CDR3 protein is CASRGLSSYNEQFF. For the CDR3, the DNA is TGTGCCAGCAGAGGCCTCAGCTCCTACAATGAGCAGTTCTTC.

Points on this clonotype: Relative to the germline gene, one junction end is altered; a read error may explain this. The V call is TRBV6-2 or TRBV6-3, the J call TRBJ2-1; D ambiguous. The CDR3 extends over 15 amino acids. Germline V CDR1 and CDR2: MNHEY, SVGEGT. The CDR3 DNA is TGTGCCGGCAGTTACGGAGCGTTCGGCCCGGGTGAGCAGTTCTTC. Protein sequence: CAGSYGAFGPGEQFF.

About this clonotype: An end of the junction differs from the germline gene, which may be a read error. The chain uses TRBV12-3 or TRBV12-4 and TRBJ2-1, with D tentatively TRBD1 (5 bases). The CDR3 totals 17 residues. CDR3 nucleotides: TGTGCCAGCAGTTTAGCTTGGGGCAGGAGCTCCCACAATGAGCAGTTCTTC. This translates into CASSLAWGRSSHNEQFF.

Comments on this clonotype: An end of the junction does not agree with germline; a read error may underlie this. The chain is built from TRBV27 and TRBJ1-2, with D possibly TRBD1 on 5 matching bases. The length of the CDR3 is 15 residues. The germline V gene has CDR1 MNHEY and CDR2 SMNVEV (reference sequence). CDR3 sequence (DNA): TGTGCCAGCAGTTTATCGAGGGGAGCTAACGATGGCTACACCTTC. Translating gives CASSLSRGANDGYTF.

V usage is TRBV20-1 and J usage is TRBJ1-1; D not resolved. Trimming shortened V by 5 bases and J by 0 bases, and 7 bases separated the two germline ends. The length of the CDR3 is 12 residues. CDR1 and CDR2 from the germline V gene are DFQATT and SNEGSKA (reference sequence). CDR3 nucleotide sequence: TGCAGTGCTCCTTATTTGAACACTGAAGCTTTCTTT. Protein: CSAPYLNTEAFF.

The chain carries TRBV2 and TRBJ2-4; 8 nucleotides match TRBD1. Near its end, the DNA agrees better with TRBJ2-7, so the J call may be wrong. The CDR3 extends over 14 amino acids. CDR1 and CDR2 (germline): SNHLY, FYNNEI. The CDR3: CASSDQGAAYEQYF. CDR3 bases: TGTGCCAGCAGTGACCAGGGGGCTGCCTACGAGCAGTACTTC.

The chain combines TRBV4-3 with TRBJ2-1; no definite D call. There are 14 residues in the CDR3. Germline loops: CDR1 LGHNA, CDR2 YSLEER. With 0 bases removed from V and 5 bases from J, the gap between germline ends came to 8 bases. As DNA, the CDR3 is TGCGCCAGCAGCCAAGAGCTGTTAGACAATGAGCAGTTCTTC. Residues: CASSQELLDNEQFF.

CDR3 bases: TGTGCCAGCAGTTTATCGAGGAACTATGGCTACACCTTC. It translates to CASSLSRNYGYTF. The chain combines TRBV27 with TRBJ1-2; D is unresolved. V dropped 0 bases and J dropped 2 bases, with 4 bases sitting between them. The CDR3 length is 13 residues. The germline V gene encodes CDR1 MNHEY and CDR2 SMNVEV (reference sequence).

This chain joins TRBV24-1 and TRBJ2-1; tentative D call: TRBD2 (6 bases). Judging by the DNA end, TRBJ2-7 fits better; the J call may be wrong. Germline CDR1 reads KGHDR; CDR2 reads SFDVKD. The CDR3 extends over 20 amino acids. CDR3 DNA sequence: TGTGCCACCAGTGATCGGCCATCAGGGTTTTCCAGGACTATTTACAATGAGCAGTACTTC. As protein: CATSDRPSGFSRTIYNEQYF.

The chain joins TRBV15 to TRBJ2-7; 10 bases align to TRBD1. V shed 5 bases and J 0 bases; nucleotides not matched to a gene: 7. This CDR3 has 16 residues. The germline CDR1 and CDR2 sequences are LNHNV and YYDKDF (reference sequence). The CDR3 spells CATSSIRDRGSYEQYF. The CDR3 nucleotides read TGTGCCACCAGCTCTATCCGGGACAGGGGCTCCTACGAGCAGTACTTC.

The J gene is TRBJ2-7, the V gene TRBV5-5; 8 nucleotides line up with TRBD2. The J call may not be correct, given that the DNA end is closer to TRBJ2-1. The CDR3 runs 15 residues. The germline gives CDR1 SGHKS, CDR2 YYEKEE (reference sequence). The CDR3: CASSFPGLGGNEQFF. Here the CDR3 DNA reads TGTGCCAGCAGCTTCCCGGGACTAGGGGGGAATGAGCAGTTCTTC.

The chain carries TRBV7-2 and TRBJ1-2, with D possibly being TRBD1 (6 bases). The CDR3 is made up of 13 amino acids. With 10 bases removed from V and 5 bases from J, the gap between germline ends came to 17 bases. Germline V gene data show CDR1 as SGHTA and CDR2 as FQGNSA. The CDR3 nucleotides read TGTGCCACCCGACCCGCACAGGGTTATGGCTACACCTTC. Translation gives CATRPAQGYGYTF. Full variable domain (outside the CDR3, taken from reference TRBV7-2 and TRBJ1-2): GAGVSQSPSNKVTEKGKDVELRCDPISGHTALYWYRQSLGQGLEFLIYFQGNSAPDKSGLPSDRFSAERTGGSVSTLTIQRTQQEDSAVYLCATRPAQGYGYTFGSGTRLTVV.

CDR3 in DNA: TGTGCCAGCAGTAACAGGGGGGGCACAGATACGCAGTATTTT. Protein product: CASSNRGGTDTQYF. The chain combines TRBV7-3 with TRBJ2-3, with TRBD1 matching 8 bases. The CDR3 totals 14 residues. The germline gives CDR1 SGHTA, CDR2 FQGTGA. With V trimmed by 6 bases and J by 1 base, 3 bases remained unmatched.

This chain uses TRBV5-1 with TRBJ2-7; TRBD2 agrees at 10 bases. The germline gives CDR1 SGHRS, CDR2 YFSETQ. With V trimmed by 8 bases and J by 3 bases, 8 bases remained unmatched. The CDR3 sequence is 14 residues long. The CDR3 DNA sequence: TGCGCCAGTCGGGCAGGGACTAGCGACTACGAGCAGTACTTC. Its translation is CASRAGTSDYEQYF.

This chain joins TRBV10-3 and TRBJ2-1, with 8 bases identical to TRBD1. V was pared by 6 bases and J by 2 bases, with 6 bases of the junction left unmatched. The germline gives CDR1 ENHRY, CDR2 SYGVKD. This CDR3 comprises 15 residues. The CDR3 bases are TGTGCCATCAGCAAACAGGGGGACGCCTACAATGAGCAGTTCTTC. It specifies CAISKQGDAYNEQFF.

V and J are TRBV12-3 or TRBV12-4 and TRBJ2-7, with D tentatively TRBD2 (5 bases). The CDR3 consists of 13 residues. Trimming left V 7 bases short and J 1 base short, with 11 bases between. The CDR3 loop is CASISGNSYEQYF. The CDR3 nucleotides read TGTGCCAGCATTTCCGGGAATTCCTACGAGCAGTACTTC.

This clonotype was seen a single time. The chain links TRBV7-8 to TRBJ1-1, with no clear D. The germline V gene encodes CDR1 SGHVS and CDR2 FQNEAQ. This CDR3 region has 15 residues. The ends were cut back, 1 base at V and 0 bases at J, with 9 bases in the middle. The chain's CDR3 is CASSLDGSMNTEAFF. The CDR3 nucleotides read TGTGCCAGCAGCTTAGACGGGAGTATGAACACTGAAGCTTTCTTT.

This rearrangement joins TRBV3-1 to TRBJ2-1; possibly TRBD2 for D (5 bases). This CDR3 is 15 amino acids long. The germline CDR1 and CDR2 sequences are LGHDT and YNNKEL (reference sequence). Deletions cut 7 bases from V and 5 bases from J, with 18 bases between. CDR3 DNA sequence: TGTGCCAGCAAGAAGGGTTCAGCGGACCACAATGAGCAGTTCTTC. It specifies CASKKGSADHNEQFF.

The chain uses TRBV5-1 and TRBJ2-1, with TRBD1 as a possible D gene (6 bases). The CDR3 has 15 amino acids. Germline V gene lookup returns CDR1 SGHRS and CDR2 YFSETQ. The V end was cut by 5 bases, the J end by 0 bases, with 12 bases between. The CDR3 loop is CASRRQESSYNEQFF. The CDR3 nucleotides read TGCGCCAGCAGGAGACAGGAGAGCTCCTACAATGAGCAGTTCTTC.

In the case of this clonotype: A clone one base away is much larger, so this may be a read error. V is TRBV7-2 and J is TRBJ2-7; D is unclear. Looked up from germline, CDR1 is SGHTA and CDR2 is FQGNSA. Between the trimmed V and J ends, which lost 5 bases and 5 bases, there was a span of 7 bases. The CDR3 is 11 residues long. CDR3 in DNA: TGTGCCAGCAGCATAGTCCACGAGCAGTACTTC. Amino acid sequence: CASSIVHEQYF.

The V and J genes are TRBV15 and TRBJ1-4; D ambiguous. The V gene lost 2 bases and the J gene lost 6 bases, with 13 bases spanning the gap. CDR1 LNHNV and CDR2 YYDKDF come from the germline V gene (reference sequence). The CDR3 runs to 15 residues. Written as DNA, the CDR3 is TGTGCCACCAGCAGATACAGTCAACCCGATGAAAAACTGTTTTTT. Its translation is CATSRYSQPDEKLFF.

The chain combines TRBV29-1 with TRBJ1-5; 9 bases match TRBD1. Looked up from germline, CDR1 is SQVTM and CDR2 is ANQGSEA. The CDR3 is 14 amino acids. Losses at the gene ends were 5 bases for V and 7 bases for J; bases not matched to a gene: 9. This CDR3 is CSVSGTGMGQPQHF. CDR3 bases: TGCAGCGTTTCCGGGACAGGGATGGGGCAGCCCCAGCATTTT. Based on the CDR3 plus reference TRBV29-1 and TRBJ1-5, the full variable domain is SAVISQKPSRDICQRGTSLTIQCQVDSQVTMMFWYRQQPGQSLTLIATANQGSEATYESGFVIDKFPISRPNLTFSTLTVSNMSPEDSSIYLCSVSGTGMGQPQHFGDGTRLSIL.

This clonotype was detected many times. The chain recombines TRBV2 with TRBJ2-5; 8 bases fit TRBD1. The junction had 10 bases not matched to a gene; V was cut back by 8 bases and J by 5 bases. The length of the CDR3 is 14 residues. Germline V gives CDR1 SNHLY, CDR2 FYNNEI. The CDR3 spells CASHRGQGTETQYF. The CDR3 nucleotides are TGTGCCAGCCACCGAGGACAGGGAACGGAGACCCAGTACTTC.

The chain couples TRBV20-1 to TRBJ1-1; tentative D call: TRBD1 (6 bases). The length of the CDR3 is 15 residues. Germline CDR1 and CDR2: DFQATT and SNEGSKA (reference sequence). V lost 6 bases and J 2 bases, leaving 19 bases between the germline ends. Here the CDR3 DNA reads TGCAGTGCCTTCACCGGGACAATCGGCAACACTGAAGCTTTCTTT. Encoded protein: CSAFTGTIGNTEAFF.

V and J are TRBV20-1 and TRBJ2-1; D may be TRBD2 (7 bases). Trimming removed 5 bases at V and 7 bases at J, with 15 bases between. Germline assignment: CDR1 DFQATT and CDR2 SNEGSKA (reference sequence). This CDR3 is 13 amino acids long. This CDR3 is CSAPGGGSNEQFF. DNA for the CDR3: TGCAGTGCTCCCGGGGGCGGGAGTAATGAGCAGTTCTTC.